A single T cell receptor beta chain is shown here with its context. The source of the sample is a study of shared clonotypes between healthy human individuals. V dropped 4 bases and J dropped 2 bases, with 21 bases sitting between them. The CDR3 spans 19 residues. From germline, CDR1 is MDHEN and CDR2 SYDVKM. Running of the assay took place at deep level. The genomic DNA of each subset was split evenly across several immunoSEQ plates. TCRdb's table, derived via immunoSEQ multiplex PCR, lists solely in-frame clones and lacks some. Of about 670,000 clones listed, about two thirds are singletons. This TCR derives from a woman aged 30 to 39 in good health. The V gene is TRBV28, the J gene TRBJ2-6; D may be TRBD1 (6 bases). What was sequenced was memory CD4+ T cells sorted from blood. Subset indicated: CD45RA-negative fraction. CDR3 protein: CASSYPPWGRRPGANVLTF. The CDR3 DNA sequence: TGTGCCAGCAGTTATCCGCCTTGGGGGCGCCGCCCTGGGGCCAACGTCCTGACTTTC.